This is a list of T cell receptor beta chains from one sample in a study of T cell repertoires in cytomegalovirus infection. Their specific antigens are unknown. One entry per CDR3 protein results from TCRdb running MiXCR on the reads. This table has about 63,000 distinct CDR3 sequences, around 20% appearing once. The sample was CD8+ T cells from cultured PBMCs, taken from culture after CMV antigen stimulation. Receptors originate from a human donor in good health (CMV status not recorded). Some clones in this sample may be carry-over from other donors' samples. CDR3s include the opening cysteine and the closing phenylalanine or tryptophan. The D gene is left open where the match is weak. Only some rows state a clone size, as once, few, many or a class for expanded clones.

J gene: TRBJ2-7
clone size: -
V gene: TRBV12-3/TRBV12-4
D gene: -
CDR3 DNA: TGTGCCAGCAGTTTCCTCGGGGCCTACGAGCAGTACTTC
CDR3 protein: CASSFLGAYEQYF

J gene: TRBJ1-5
clone size: -
V gene: TRBV12-3/TRBV12-4
D gene: TRBD1
CDR3 DNA: TGTGCCAGCAGTTATACAGGGGGCAATCAGCCCCAGCATTTT
CDR3 protein: CASSYTGGNQPQHF

J gene: TRBJ1-1
clone size: -
V gene: TRBV6-2/TRBV6-3
D gene: -
CDR3 DNA: TGTGCCAGCAGTTACCTAGGACCGACGAACACTGAAGCTTTCTTT
CDR3 protein: CASSYLGPTNTEAFF

J gene: TRBJ1-1
clone size: few
V gene: TRBV20-1
D gene: -
CDR3 DNA: TGCAGTGCTAGAGACTCTAGGGGTGGCGACACTGAAGCTTTCTTT
CDR3 protein: CSARDSRGGDTEAFF

J gene: TRBJ2-5
clone size: -
V gene: TRBV7-8
D gene: TRBD1
CDR3 DNA: TGTGCCAGCAGCCCCGGACAGGGACAAGAGACCCAGTACTTC
CDR3 protein: CASSPGQGQETQYF

J gene: TRBJ1-5
clone size: many
V gene: TRBV12-5
D gene: -
CDR3 DNA: TGTGCTAGTGGTTTGGGGAGCAATCAGCCCCAGCATTTT
CDR3 protein: CASGLGSNQPQHF

J gene: TRBJ2-7
clone size: -
V gene: TRBV6-2/TRBV6-3
D gene: TRBD1
CDR3 DNA: TGTGCCAGCAGTTCGGGACAGATGCCCTACGAGCAGTACTTC
CDR3 protein: CASSSGQMPYEQYF

J gene: TRBJ1-5
clone size: few
V gene: TRBV12-3/TRBV12-4
D gene: -
CDR3 DNA: TGTGCCAGCAGTCCGGGCCCAACTTATAGCAATCAGCCCCAGCATTTT
CDR3 protein: CASSPGPTYSNQPQHF

J gene: TRBJ2-7
clone size: -
V gene: TRBV6-5
D gene: -
CDR3 DNA: TGTGCCAGCAGTGCTTCGTGGGTGCCCGAGCAGTACTTC
CDR3 protein: CASSASWVPEQYF

J gene: TRBJ2-1
clone size: few
V gene: TRBV6-6
D gene: -
CDR3 DNA: TGTGCCAGCAGTTACTCCCCCAGCCGGGACACTAACAATGAGCAGTTCTTC
CDR3 protein: CASSYSPSRDTNNEQFF

J gene: TRBJ2-7
clone size: few
V gene: TRBV6-2/TRBV6-3
D gene: -
CDR3 DNA: TGTGCCAGCAGTTACCAACCCTCCGAGCAGTACTTC
CDR3 protein: CASSYQPSEQYF

J gene: TRBJ1-1
clone size: -
V gene: TRBV7-2
D gene: TRBD1
CDR3 DNA: TGTGCCAGCAGCCCCGACAGGGCCACTGAAGCTTTCTTT
CDR3 protein: CASSPDRATEAFF

J gene: TRBJ1-1
clone size: -
V gene: TRBV4-1
D gene: -
CDR3 DNA: TGCGCCAGCAGCCAAGGGAAATTAGGGTTTGAAGCTTTCTTT
CDR3 protein: CASSQGKLGFEAFF

J gene: TRBJ1-2
clone size: -
V gene: TRBV7-8
D gene: TRBD1
CDR3 DNA: TGTGCCAGCAGCTTAGAGCGGGACAGTTATGGCTACACCTTC
CDR3 protein: CASSLERDSYGYTF

J gene: TRBJ2-1
clone size: few
V gene: TRBV12-3/TRBV12-4
D gene: TRBD2
CDR3 DNA: TGTGCCAGCAGTTCCGACGGGACTAGCGGGGGGTCCAAATACAATGAGCAGTTCTTC
CDR3 protein: CASSSDGTSGGSKYNEQFF

J gene: TRBJ2-1
clone size: few
V gene: TRBV7-2
D gene: TRBD1
CDR3 DNA: TGTGCCAGCAGCCTAAACCCGGGACAGGGGCCCTACAATGAGCAGTTCTTC
CDR3 protein: CASSLNPGQGPYNEQFF

J gene: TRBJ1-1
clone size: -
V gene: TRBV4-1
D gene: TRBD1
CDR3 DNA: TGCGCCAGCACAGGGGGGGGTTTGACTGAAGCTTTCTTT
CDR3 protein: CASTGGGLTEAFF

J gene: TRBJ2-6
clone size: many
V gene: TRBV7-9
D gene: TRBD1
CDR3 DNA: TGTGCCAGCAGTAAGACCGGGACAGGGGTAGTTGGGGCCAACGTCCTGACTTTC
CDR3 protein: CASSKTGTGVVGANVLTF

J gene: TRBJ2-1
clone size: -
V gene: TRBV6-4
D gene: TRBD1
CDR3 DNA: TGTGCCAGCAGTGACTCGGCAGGGGGAAGGGGTGAGCAGTTCTTC
CDR3 protein: CASSDSAGGRGEQFF

J gene: TRBJ2-5
clone size: once
V gene: TRBV11-3
D gene: -
CDR3 DNA: TGTGCCAGCAGCCCTCAGAATTACCAAGAGACCCAGTACTTC
CDR3 protein: CASSPQNYQETQYF

J gene: TRBJ2-3
clone size: few
V gene: TRBV11-2
D gene: TRBD2
CDR3 DNA: TGTGCCAGCAGCATAGGACTAGCGGGGGTCAGCTCGGGCACAGATACGCAGTATTTT
CDR3 protein: CASSIGLAGVSSGTDTQYF

J gene: TRBJ2-3
clone size: few
V gene: TRBV7-2
D gene: -
CDR3 DNA: TGTGCCAGCAGCTCCGCTTCCGGGAACCAAAATACGCAGTATTTT
CDR3 protein: CASSSASGNQNTQYF

J gene: TRBJ1-1
clone size: -
V gene: TRBV4-1
D gene: -
CDR3 DNA: TGCGCCAGCAGCTCCTTAACCTCAGGGGTAAACACTGAAGCTTTCTTT
CDR3 protein: CASSSLTSGVNTEAFF

J gene: TRBJ1-5
clone size: few
V gene: TRBV15
D gene: TRBD1
CDR3 DNA: TGTGCCACCAGCATAGAACCCGGGACAGCTCAGCCCCAGCATTTT
CDR3 protein: CATSIEPGTAQPQHF

J gene: TRBJ2-7
clone size: -
V gene: TRBV11-2
D gene: TRBD1
CDR3 DNA: TGTGCCAGCAGCTTAGTGATAGGACAGGGGTTCTACGAGCAGTACTTC
CDR3 protein: CASSLVIGQGFYEQYF

J gene: TRBJ2-7
clone size: -
V gene: TRBV4-1
D gene: -
CDR3 DNA: TGCGCCAGCAGCCAAGATAGGACAGAATCCTACGAGCAGTACTTC
CDR3 protein: CASSQDRTESYEQYF

J gene: TRBJ2-1
clone size: -
V gene: TRBV12-3/TRBV12-4
D gene: -
CDR3 DNA: TGTGCCAGCAGTCAATCTGGGCTAGTCAGCGGCAATGAGCAGTTCTTC
CDR3 protein: CASSQSGLVSGNEQFF

J gene: TRBJ1-1
clone size: few
V gene: TRBV7-6
D gene: -
CDR3 DNA: TGTGCCAGCAGCTTAGTTCCCTTAAGTAGGGGGGCCACTGAAGCTTTCTTT
CDR3 protein: CASSLVPLSRGATEAFF

J gene: TRBJ2-7
clone size: few
V gene: TRBV7-8
D gene: -
CDR3 DNA: TGTGCCAGCACCTACCGCCCGGGGGAAACCTACGAGCAGTACTTC
CDR3 protein: CASTYRPGETYEQYF

J gene: TRBJ2-1
clone size: -
V gene: TRBV12-3/TRBV12-4
D gene: -
CDR3 DNA: TGTGCCAGCAGCAGGGTGAGTCCTAATGAGCAGTTCTTC
CDR3 protein: CASSRVSPNEQFF

J gene: TRBJ1-2
clone size: -
V gene: TRBV7-2
D gene: -
CDR3 DNA: TGTGCCAGCAGACAGACGGCCTATGGCTACACCTTC
CDR3 protein: CASRQTAYGYTF

J gene: TRBJ2-7
clone size: -
V gene: TRBV9
D gene: -
CDR3 DNA: TGTGCCAGCAGCGAGTCAGGGGAATCCTACGAGCAGTACTTC
CDR3 protein: CASSESGESYEQYF

J gene: TRBJ1-1
clone size: -
V gene: TRBV29-1
D gene: TRBD1
CDR3 DNA: TGCAGCGTTGTACCAACAGGGGTTGGATCGGTCGTGAACACTGAAGCTTTCTTT
CDR3 protein: CSVVPTGVGSVVNTEAFF

J gene: TRBJ2-1
clone size: few
V gene: TRBV28
D gene: -
CDR3 DNA: TGTGCCAGCAAATTTGGCCGCGGCGAGGATGAGCAGTTCTTC
CDR3 protein: CASKFGRGEDEQFF

J gene: TRBJ1-5
clone size: -
V gene: TRBV10-3
D gene: TRBD1
CDR3 DNA: TGTGCCATCAGTGATTATTATCCGGGACAGGGAGCAAGTCAGCCCCAGCATTTT
CDR3 protein: CAISDYYPGQGASQPQHF

J gene: TRBJ2-7
clone size: -
V gene: TRBV19
D gene: TRBD1
CDR3 DNA: TGTGCCAGTAGAGTCCGGGACAGGGGGGACGAGCAGTACTTC
CDR3 protein: CASRVRDRGDEQYF

J gene: TRBJ2-7
clone size: few
V gene: TRBV23-1
D gene: -
CDR3 DNA: TGCGCCAGCAGTCAATCGGCCAGGGGAGAAGGTTACGAGCAGTACTTC
CDR3 protein: CASSQSARGEGYEQYF

J gene: TRBJ1-1
clone size: -
V gene: TRBV7-9
D gene: -
CDR3 DNA: TGTGCCAGCAGTCGACAGTCGAACACTGAAGCTTTCTTT
CDR3 protein: CASSRQSNTEAFF

J gene: TRBJ1-2
clone size: once
V gene: TRBV28
D gene: -
CDR3 DNA: TGTGCCAGCAGTCAGGGACCGTATGCTAACTATGGCTACACCTTC
CDR3 protein: CASSQGPYANYGYTF

J gene: TRBJ2-1
clone size: few
V gene: TRBV7-2
D gene: TRBD2
CDR3 DNA: TGTGCCAGCAGCCCCACCACGGGGGGTGTCGACAATGAGCAGTTCTTC
CDR3 protein: CASSPTTGGVDNEQFF

J gene: TRBJ1-3
clone size: few
V gene: TRBV7-9
D gene: -
CDR3 DNA: TGTGCCAGCAGCCCGGACAGTAACTCTGGAAACACCATATATTTT
CDR3 protein: CASSPDSNSGNTIYF

J gene: TRBJ2-1
clone size: many
V gene: TRBV12-5
D gene: -
CDR3 DNA: TGTGCTAGTGGTTTGAGAGGGGCTCTAATTGACAATGAGCAGTTCTTC
CDR3 protein: CASGLRGALIDNEQFF

J gene: TRBJ2-1
clone size: many
V gene: TRBV4-1
D gene: TRBD2
CDR3 DNA: TGCGCCAGCAGCCAAGCGGGGGGGGAGGAGCAGTTCTTC
CDR3 protein: CASSQAGGEEQFF

J gene: TRBJ1-1
clone size: -
V gene: TRBV12-3/TRBV12-4
D gene: -
CDR3 DNA: TGTGCCAGCAGTTCAGGTTCGGCCTGGGGGACTGAAGCTTTCTTT
CDR3 protein: CASSSGSAWGTEAFF

J gene: TRBJ2-1
clone size: few
V gene: TRBV9
D gene: -
CDR3 DNA: TGTGCCAGCAGCGTAGTGAGTGGCAATGAGCAGTTCTTC
CDR3 protein: CASSVVSGNEQFF

J gene: TRBJ2-7
clone size: -
V gene: TRBV7-2
D gene: -
CDR3 DNA: TGTGCCAGCAGCTTAGACTTGGGCAGCAGGGCGATATCCTACGAGCAGTACTTC
CDR3 protein: CASSLDLGSRAISYEQYF

J gene: TRBJ1-1
clone size: few
V gene: TRBV6-4
D gene: -
CDR3 DNA: TGTGCCAGCGGTAGGACAGATGAAGCTTTCTTT
CDR3 protein: CASGRTDEAFF

J gene: TRBJ1-2
clone size: -
V gene: TRBV6-5
D gene: -
CDR3 DNA: TGTGCCCGCAGTTACTCGGTTGTTCGCGGCTACACCTTC
CDR3 protein: CARSYSVVRGYTF

J gene: TRBJ2-1
clone size: many
V gene: TRBV2
D gene: TRBD2
CDR3 DNA: TGTGCCAGCAGTGAATTACGGGGCGGGAGCGGGGGTGAGCAGTTCTTC
CDR3 protein: CASSELRGGSGGEQFF

J gene: TRBJ1-1
clone size: few
V gene: TRBV24-1
D gene: -
CDR3 DNA: TGTGCCACCAGTGATTTGCCCGGGTCTGAAGCTTTCTTT
CDR3 protein: CATSDLPGSEAFF

J gene: TRBJ1-6
clone size: few
V gene: TRBV7-8
D gene: -
CDR3 DNA: TGTGCCAGCAGCCCTTTAGAGGGATTCTCACCCCTCCACTTT
CDR3 protein: CASSPLEGFSPLHF

J gene: TRBJ2-5
clone size: -
V gene: TRBV7-3
D gene: -
CDR3 DNA: TGTGCCAGCAGCGAAAAGGACCGAGGGGAGACCCAGTACTTC
CDR3 protein: CASSEKDRGETQYF

J gene: TRBJ2-5
clone size: few
V gene: TRBV12-3/TRBV12-4
D gene: -
CDR3 DNA: TGTGCCAGCAGCGCTCAGGGTTACGAGACCCAGTACTTC
CDR3 protein: CASSAQGYETQYF

J gene: TRBJ1-1
clone size: -
V gene: TRBV12-5
D gene: -
CDR3 DNA: TGTGCTAGTGGTTGGGCGGGGGGAAAGAACACTGAAGCTTTCTTT
CDR3 protein: CASGWAGGKNTEAFF

J gene: TRBJ2-5
clone size: -
V gene: TRBV7-9
D gene: -
CDR3 DNA: TGTGCCAGTGGACCAGGGGAGACCCAGTACTTC
CDR3 protein: CASGPGETQYF

J gene: TRBJ2-1
clone size: -
V gene: TRBV5-4
D gene: -
CDR3 DNA: TGTGCCAGCAGCTTATCGACCTCCCGGGAGCAGTTCTTC
CDR3 protein: CASSLSTSREQFF

J gene: TRBJ2-7
clone size: -
V gene: TRBV20-1
D gene: -
CDR3 DNA: TGCAGTGCTAGAGACTCCAAACAGGGGACTTACGAGCAGTACTTC
CDR3 protein: CSARDSKQGTYEQYF

J gene: TRBJ1-1
clone size: -
V gene: TRBV28
D gene: -
CDR3 DNA: TGTGCCAGCAGTTCCTATCAGGGACCTTCCGCTGGGACTGAAGCTTTCTTT
CDR3 protein: CASSSYQGPSAGTEAFF

J gene: TRBJ2-2
clone size: -
V gene: TRBV7-2
D gene: TRBD1
CDR3 DNA: TGTGCCAGCAGCTTATGGACAGGGACCGGGGAGCTGTTTTTT
CDR3 protein: CASSLWTGTGELFF